One sample yielded the 9 T cell receptor beta chains listed below, sequenced in a study of T cells in Graves' hyperthyroidism and ophthalmopathy. Amplification yielded TCR beta CDR3 regions, with RNA transcripts as the source. The HTBI primer set drove a first-round RT-PCR of the TCR CDR3. TCRdb recomputed calls from the multiplex PCR reads with MiXCR, one row per CDR3 protein. The table records hundreds of thousands of distinct CDR3 sequences, 15% to 20% of them present only once. Sequenced sample: blood. The receptors stem from a woman aged 25-40 years with Graves' hyperthyroidism.

This clonotype has at least ten counts. The gene calls are TRBV7-8 and TRBJ2-1, with 8 positions matching TRBD2. The CDR3 has 17 residues. The V and J ends lost 8 bases and 5 bases, in that order; junction bases with no gene match: 17. CDR1 is SGHVS, CDR2 FQNEAQ, per germline. The CDR3, as DNA: TGTGCCAGCTTTCCAACGTCGGGCCTAGCGGGCGACAATGAGCAGTTCTTC. As protein: CASFPTSGLAGDNEQFF.

This clonotype was counted between two and nine times. The V gene is TRBV10-3, the J gene TRBJ2-7; D remains ambiguous. Germline values: CDR1 ENHRY, CDR2 SYGVKD. The CDR3 loop spans 14 amino acids. V gave up 2 bases and J gave up 0 bases, with 8 bases separating them. CDR3 amino acids: CAISEDLSSYEQYF. For the CDR3, the DNA is TGTGCCATCAGTGAGGACCTAAGCTCCTACGAGCAGTACTTC.

This sequence joins TRBV7-9 and TRBJ1-3, with 11 bases matching TRBD1. Germline V CDR1 and CDR2: SEHNR, FQNEAQ (reference sequence). CDR3 length equals 23 residues. Trimming took 4 bases from V and 0 from J; bases not matched to a gene: 23. The CDR3 region has the DNA TGTGCCAGCAGCTCTTCAAATATTAACCGGGACAGGGGGGCCCTCTTCTCTGGAAACACCATATATTTT. It codes for CASSSSNINRDRGALFSGNTIYF.

This clonotype came up many times. V gene TRBV30 combines with J gene TRBJ1-2; D not certain. V dropped 2 bases and J dropped 4 bases, with 8 bases sitting between them. CDR1 GTSNPN and CDR2 SVGIG come from the germline V gene (reference sequence). This CDR3 contains 12 residues. The CDR3 is CAWSLSGYGYTF. Written as DNA, the CDR3 is TGTGCCTGGAGTTTGTCTGGCTATGGCTACACCTTC.

As for this clonotype: Possible read error: a much larger clone is one base away. The chain combines TRBV6-5 with TRBJ2-2, with D possibly TRBD2 on 6 matching bases. V lost 2 bases, J lost 3 bases, and 13 bases lay in between. This CDR3 comprises 16 residues. Germline assignment: CDR1 MNHEY and CDR2 SVGAGI. CDR3 residues: CASSYRLATDTGELFF. CDR3 DNA sequence: TGTGCCAGCAGTTACCGGCTAGCGACGGACACCGGGGAGCTGTTTTTT.

This chain connects TRBV4-1 to TRBJ1-5, with 7 bases lining up with TRBD1. CDR1 is MGHRA and CDR2 is YSYEKL in the germline V gene. The V segment lost 2 bases and the J segment 7 bases; nucleotides outside the gene matches: 2. The CDR3 covers 13 residues. The CDR3 nucleotides read TGCGCCAGCAGCCAAAACAGGGGCCAGCCCCAGCATTTT. Its protein product is CASSQNRGQPQHF.

This clonotype came up many times. Its ends do not fully match the called genes, so a read error is possible. V and J are TRBV30 and TRBJ1-2; D not certain. Germline lookup yields CDR1 GTSNPN and CDR2 SVGIG (reference sequence). CDR3 size: 13 residues. CDR3 nucleotide sequence: TGTGCCTGGAGTAGGCAGGCTAACTATGGCTACATCTTC. It encodes CAWSRQANYGYIF.

The rearrangement joins TRBV20-1 to TRBJ2-1; 8 nucleotides align to TRBD2. The CDR3 runs 15 residues. Trimming cost V 6 bases and J 9 bases; bases outside gene matches: 16. Germline CDR1 DFQATT, CDR2 SNEGSKA (reference sequence). DNA of the CDR3: TGCAGTGCCTCGGGCATCCAGCGGGAGTCTGGTGAGCAGTTCTTC. Translation gives CSASGIQRESGEQFF.

The table lists this clonotype with a few counts. The chain has TRBV7-9 and TRBJ1-4; TRBD1 matches 9 bases. The germline CDR1 and CDR2 sequences are SEHNR and FQNEAQ (reference sequence). The CDR3 runs to 14 residues. With V trimmed by 2 bases and J by 8 bases, 3 bases remained unmatched. The CDR3 sequence: CASSLWTGDEKLFF. Written as DNA, the CDR3 is TGTGCCAGCAGCTTATGGACAGGGGACGAAAAACTGTTTTTT.